Here is one T cell receptor (beta chain) with its context. What it binds is not known. This sample is drawn from a study of T cell repertoires in aging, cancer and after chemotherapy. Study at large: Pre- and post-chemotherapy samples were paired from chronic lymphocytic leukemia patients treated with fludarabine- or bendamustine-based regimens. Study-wide results and limits: In each cancer cohort, median generation probability increased across chemotherapy, suggesting thymic output rebounded. In healthy donors, age-related TCR diversity loss mainly reflected lost richness.

A mixed TRB-A/B primer pool amplified rearranged TRB by multiplex touch-down PCR. TCRdb passed the multiplex PCR reads through MiXCR, listing each CDR3 protein once. Among about 2,200 distinct CDR3 sequences listed, around three fifths were seen once. Peripheral blood genomic DNA, not sorted cells or RNA, was the template. Per germline, CDR1 SQVTM and CDR2 ANQGSEA. J gave up 2 bases and V 7 bases, and 10 bases lay outside the gene matches. The CDR3 covers 15 residues. The sequence derives from a human donor with a blood cancer. Sequencing used blood. The rearrangement joins TRBV29-1 to TRBJ2-7; 11 positions agree with TRBD2. CDR3 coding DNA: TGCAGCGGCGGTGATAGCGGGAGGGGACCCTACGAGCAGTACTTC. Its protein product is CSGGDSGRGPYEQYF.